This paragraph reports one T cell receptor (beta chain). With 4 bases clipped from V and 2 bases from J, the junction kept 6 bases outside the gene matches. CDR1 and CDR2 (germline): SGDLS, YYNGEE. The CDR3 is 16 amino acids. The sample comes from a study of CD8 T cells in Susac syndrome. Reverse transcription of about 0.5 to 1 ug RNA used random hexamers. Via MiXCR, TCRdb re-called the immunoSEQ multiplex PCR reads, giving one row per CDR3 protein. The data hold 120,000 or so distinct CDR3 sequences, with 85% to 95% observed a single time. The source of this sequence is a human donor in good health. Material for sequencing was CD4+ T cells from PBMCs. The V and J genes are TRBV9 and TRBJ2-7; 13 bases map to TRBD2. The CDR3 region is CASSPSGTSGTYEQYF. The CDR3 region has the DNA TGTGCCAGCAGCCCATCCGGGACTAGCGGGACCTACGAGCAGTACTTC.